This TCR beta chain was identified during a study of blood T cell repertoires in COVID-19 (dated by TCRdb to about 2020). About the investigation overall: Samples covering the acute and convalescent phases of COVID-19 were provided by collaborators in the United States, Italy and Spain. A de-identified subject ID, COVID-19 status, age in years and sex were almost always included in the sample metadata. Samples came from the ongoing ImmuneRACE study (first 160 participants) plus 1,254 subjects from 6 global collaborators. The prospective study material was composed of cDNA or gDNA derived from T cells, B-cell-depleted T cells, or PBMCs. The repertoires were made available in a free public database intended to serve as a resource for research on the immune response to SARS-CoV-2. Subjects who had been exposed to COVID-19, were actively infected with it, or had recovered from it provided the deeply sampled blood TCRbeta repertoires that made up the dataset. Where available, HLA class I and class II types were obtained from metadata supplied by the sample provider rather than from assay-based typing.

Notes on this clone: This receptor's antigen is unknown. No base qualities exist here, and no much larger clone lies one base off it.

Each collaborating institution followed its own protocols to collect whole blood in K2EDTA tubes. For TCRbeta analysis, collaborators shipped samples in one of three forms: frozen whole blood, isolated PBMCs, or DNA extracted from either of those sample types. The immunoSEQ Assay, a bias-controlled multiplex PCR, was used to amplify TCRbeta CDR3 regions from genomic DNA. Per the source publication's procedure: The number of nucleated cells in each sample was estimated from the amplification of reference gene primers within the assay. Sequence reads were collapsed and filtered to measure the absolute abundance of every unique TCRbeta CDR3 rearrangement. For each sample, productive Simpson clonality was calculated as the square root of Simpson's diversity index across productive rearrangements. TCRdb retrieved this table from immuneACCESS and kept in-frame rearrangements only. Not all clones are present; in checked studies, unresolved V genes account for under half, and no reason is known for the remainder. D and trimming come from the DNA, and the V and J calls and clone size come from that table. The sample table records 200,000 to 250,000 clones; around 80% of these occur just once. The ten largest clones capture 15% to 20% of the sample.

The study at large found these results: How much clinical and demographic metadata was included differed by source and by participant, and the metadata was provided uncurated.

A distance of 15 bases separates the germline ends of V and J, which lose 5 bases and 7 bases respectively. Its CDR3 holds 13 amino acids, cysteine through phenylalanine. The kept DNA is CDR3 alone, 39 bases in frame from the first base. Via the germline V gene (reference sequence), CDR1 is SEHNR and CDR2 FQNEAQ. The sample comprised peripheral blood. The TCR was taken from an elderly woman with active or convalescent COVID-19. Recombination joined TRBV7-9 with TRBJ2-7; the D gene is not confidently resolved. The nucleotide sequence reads TGTGCCAGCAGCAATATGGGCCTGGAAGAGCAGTACTTC. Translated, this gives CASSNMGLEEQYF.